These T cell receptor beta chains were read from a single sample in a study of shared clonotypes between healthy human individuals. TCRdb's table, derived via immunoSEQ multiplex PCR, lists solely in-frame clones and lacks some. Seen here are roughly 660,000 clones, roughly 87% observed once, and the top ten hold 34%. Specimen: memory CD8+ T cells from PBMCs. Receptor source: a man aged 18 to 35 in good health. Some clones in this sample may be carry-over from other donors' samples. Each CDR3 is given with its conserved first and last residue.

cdr3_aa,j_call,v_call
CATKIEAGYHEQYF,TRBJ2-7,TRBV19
CASSPAETQYF,TRBJ2-5,TRBV27
CASSWDRGIEQYF,TRBJ2-7,TRBV5-6
CASSLNGRPYEQYF,TRBJ2-7,TRBV28
CASTPDRDKNIQYF,TRBJ2-4,TRBV28
CASSLGYGTYEQYF,TRBJ2-7,TRBV7-8
CASSLQGSPDMETQYF,TRBJ2-5,TRBV18
CASSVANNEQFF,TRBJ2-1,TRBV19
CASSQESIYGYTF,TRBJ1-2,TRBV4-1
CAISESEGQGLYEQYF,TRBJ2-7,TRBV10-3
CASSVAGPGYGYTF,TRBJ1-2,TRBV9
CASTPTAGYIYGYTF,TRBJ1-2,TRBV27
CASSPIVAGLAPSYEQYF,TRBJ2-7,TRBV4-1
CASSPGTGGSYEQYF,TRBJ2-7,TRBV19
CATSRDLSGPGNQPQHF,TRBJ1-5,TRBV15
CASSATGTGVYGYTF,TRBJ1-2,TRBV9
CASSDVRGYEQYF,TRBJ2-7,TRBV2
CASSLIPRDGYTF,TRBJ1-2,TRBV4-2
CASSYSNRHSSYEQYF,TRBJ2-7,TRBV6-5
CASSSRDNEQFF,TRBJ2-1,TRBV7-8
CASSQVGTSGRTGELFF,TRBJ2-2,TRBV4-1
CAISGGGVGETQYF,TRBJ2-5,TRBV10-3
CATSRYPGELFF,TRBJ2-2,TRBV15
CSVEPGQGGTGELFF,TRBJ2-2,TRBV29-1
CASTPGLAGVSTGELFF,TRBJ2-2,TRBV4-1
CASSVAGSSPYEQYF,TRBJ2-7,TRBV9
CASSLTASYEQYF,TRBJ2-7,TRBV27
CASSPPRQALYGYTF,TRBJ1-2,TRBV28
CASSAEGERQPQHF,TRBJ1-5,TRBV9
CASRGKASTTGSQYF,TRBJ2-7,TRBV27
CASSLKAGGYTF,TRBJ1-2,TRBV7-3
CASSVMPSGPYEQYF,TRBJ2-7,TRBV9
CASSASGRTEAFF,TRBJ1-1,TRBV7-3
CASSGWVYNEQFF,TRBJ2-1,TRBV19
CATSIQIHEQFF,TRBJ2-1,TRBV15
CASSYSIGHARYEQYF,TRBJ2-7,TRBV6-5
CASSRGLWNDYEQYF,TRBJ2-7,TRBV5-1
CASSLGLAYEQYF,TRBJ2-7,TRBV27
CTSSQDTKRIPSGANVLTF,TRBJ2-6,TRBV1
CASSYSSGEVGNTIYF,TRBJ1-3,TRBV6-5
CASNRQGAYNEQFF,TRBJ2-1,TRBV19
CASSSYREPYEQYF,TRBJ2-7,TRBV27
CASSLNSFRDMNTEAFF,TRBJ1-1,TRBV28
CASSYSGRASRVEQYF,TRBJ2-7,TRBV4-1
CAWSPLLESTYEQYF,TRBJ2-7,TRBV30
CAISGGENSPLHF,TRBJ1-6,TRBV10-3
CASSQVLGQAYEQYF,TRBJ2-7,TRBV14
CASSFDGAGTEAFF,TRBJ1-1,TRBV5-1
CASSLGPRVRSNQPQHF,TRBJ1-5,TRBV28
CSVESDRGYGQYF,TRBJ2-7,TRBV29-1